A selection of T cell receptor beta chains follows, all from one sample in a study of blood T cell repertoires in COVID-19. Assay: immunoSEQ multiplex PCR; the TCRdb copy retains only in-frame clones and omits some. Here the sample spans approximately 190,000 clones, 80% to 90% being singletons. The sequencing input was peripheral blood. These TCRs come from a man younger than 45 with active or convalescent COVID-19. Both conserved end residues are part of each CDR3. D genes are given only for firm matches. Clone size is stated in some rows and not others, as once, few, many or a class when expanded.

j_gene,d_gene,len,v_gene,abundance,CDR3aa,CDR3nt
TRBJ2-1,TRBD1,14,TRBV9,NA,CASSVVQGADEQFF,TGTGCCAGCAGCGTAGTGCAGGGGGCGGATGAGCAGTTCTTC
TRBJ2-5,TRBD2,16,TRBV5-1,NA,CASRTGTSGFQETQYF,TGCGCCAGCAGAACGGGGACTAGCGGATTCCAAGAGACCCAGTACTTC
TRBJ2-2,TRBD2,18,TRBV9,NA,CASSGRTSGGVWTGELFF,TGTGCCAGCAGCGGGCGGACTAGCGGGGGGGTTTGGACCGGGGAGCTGTTTTTT
TRBJ2-5,TRBD1,16,TRBV5-4,NA,CASSGGGQGPRETQYF,TGTGCCAGCAGCGGGGGGGGACAGGGTCCTAGGGAGACCCAGTACTTC
TRBJ1-5,NA,13,TRBV6-5,once,CASRGTTHQPQHF,TGTGCCAGCAGGGGGACAACCCATCAGCCCCAGCATTTT
TRBJ2-3,NA,16,TRBV6-1,NA,CASSESFWPSTDTQYF,TGTGCCAGCAGTGAATCTTTCTGGCCTTCCACAGATACGCAGTATTTT
TRBJ1-2,NA,14,TRBV5-4,few,CASSLAGDRYGYTF,TGTGCCAGCAGCTTGGCGGGGGATCGCTATGGCTACACCTTC
TRBJ1-2,NA,17,TRBV5-1,NA,CASSLGGPPIANYGYTF,TGCGCCAGCAGCTTGGGAGGGCCCCCAATCGCTAACTATGGCTACACCTTC
TRBJ2-7,TRBD1,18,TRBV29-1,NA,CSVKGGILQGDESYEQYF,TGCAGCGTTAAAGGGGGGATATTACAGGGGGACGAGTCCTACGAGCAGTACTTC
TRBJ1-1,NA,14,TRBV5-4,NA,CASSPRQARVEAFF,TGTGCCAGCAGCCCTAGACAGGCCCGGGTGGAAGCTTTCTTT
TRBJ2-1,TRBD2,17,TRBV10-3,NA,CAISGGPGTSGYNEQFF,TGTGCCATCAGTGGGGGGCCTGGGACTAGCGGATACAATGAGCAGTTCTTC
TRBJ1-6,NA,12,TRBV4-1,NA,CASSQESSPLHF,TGCGCCAGCAGCCAAGAAAGCTCACCCCTCCACTTT
TRBJ1-5,TRBD1,14,TRBV30,NA,CAWSAGQGGQPQHF,TGTGCCTGGAGTGCTGGACAGGGTGGCCAGCCCCAGCATTTT
TRBJ1-1,NA,15,TRBV10-3,NA,CAISLGGYLNTEAFF,TGTGCCATCAGCTTGGGGGGGTACTTGAACACTGAAGCTTTCTTT
TRBJ2-3,NA,14,TRBV27,NA,CASSLIHGLSTQYF,TGTGCCAGCAGTTTAATCCATGGACTGAGTACGCAGTATTTT
TRBJ2-1,NA,13,TRBV30,NA,CAWRRGLYNEQFF,TGTGCCTGGAGGCGGGGACTCTACAATGAGCAGTTCTTC
TRBJ2-1,NA,13,TRBV27,NA,CASSLSGDNEQFF,TGTGCCAGCAGTTTGTCCGGGGACAATGAGCAGTTCTTC
TRBJ2-1,TRBD1,14,TRBV29-1,once,CSVGLQGINNEQFF,TGCAGCGTTGGTTTACAGGGGATTAACAATGAGCAGTTCTTC
TRBJ2-2,TRBD1,15,TRBV6-5,NA,CASTLTGTGAGELFF,TGTGCCAGCACCCTAACGGGGACAGGGGCAGGGGAGCTGTTTTTT
TRBJ2-1,TRBD2,16,TRBV7-2,NA,CASSARLAGVSNEQFF,TGTGCCAGCAGCGCCAGACTAGCGGGAGTAAGCAATGAGCAGTTCTTC
TRBJ2-3,NA,14,TRBV19,once,CASTTGTSTDTQYF,TGTGCCAGTACGACCGGGACTAGCACAGATACGCAGTATTTT
TRBJ1-1,NA,13,TRBV18,NA,CASSRGENTEAFF,TGTGCCAGCTCACGGGGGGAGAACACTGAAGCTTTCTTT
TRBJ1-4,NA,15,TRBV4-3,NA,CASSPTRRDTEKLFF,TGCGCCAGCAGCCCCACCCGTCGGGACACTGAAAAACTGTTTTTT
TRBJ2-2,NA,14,TRBV7-9,few,CASSLDPDTGELFF,TGTGCCAGCAGCTTAGACCCGGACACCGGGGAGCTGTTTTTT
TRBJ1-5,TRBD1,18,TRBV6-1,NA,CASSDPGQGLYSNQPQHF,TGTGCCAGCAGTGACCCCGGACAGGGACTTTATAGCAATCAGCCCCAGCATTTT
TRBJ2-3,NA,15,TRBV18,NA,CASSPLRQSTDTQYF,TGTGCCAGCTCACCACTGAGACAGAGCACAGATACGCAGTATTTT
TRBJ1-1,NA,13,TRBV7-9,NA,CASSLISGGEAFF,TGTGCCAGCAGCTTAATAAGCGGGGGTGAAGCTTTCTTT
TRBJ2-7,NA,14,TRBV7-6,NA,CASSLANGGSEQYF,TGTGCCAGCAGCTTAGCGAACGGAGGGAGCGAGCAGTACTTC
TRBJ2-3,TRBD2,17,TRBV5-1,NA,CASSLYLAGGNTDTQYF,TGCGCCAGCAGCCTATACCTAGCGGGGGGGAACACAGATACGCAGTATTTT
TRBJ1-1,TRBD1,14,TRBV4-1,once,CASSQGQGGTEAFF,TGCGCCAGCAGCCAAGGACAGGGCGGCACTGAAGCTTTCTTT
TRBJ1-5,TRBD1,14,TRBV18,NA,CASSPTGGNQPQHF,TGTGCCAGCTCACCAACAGGGGGGAATCAGCCCCAGCATTTT
TRBJ2-2,TRBD2,16,TRBV4-1,NA,CASSQGAGVNTGELFF,TGCGCCAGCAGCCAAGGGGCGGGGGTGAACACCGGGGAGCTGTTTTTT
TRBJ1-3,NA,15,TRBV9,NA,CASSPDSNSGNTIYF,TGTGCCAGCAGCCCGGACAGCAACTCTGGAAACACCATATATTTT
TRBJ2-1,TRBD1,15,TRBV7-9,NA,CASNTGQGSYNEQFF,TGTGCCAGCAACACTGGACAGGGCTCCTACAATGAGCAGTTCTTC
TRBJ2-1,TRBD2,17,TRBV5-1,NA,CASSLVGGGAFGNEQFF,TGCGCCAGCAGCTTGGTCGGCGGGGGGGCCTTTGGTAATGAGCAGTTCTTC
TRBJ2-5,NA,19,TRBV6-2/TRBV6-3,NA,CASSPPPGVADRLQETQYF,TGTGCCAGCAGCCCCCCCCCGGGAGTAGCGGACCGTTTACAAGAGACCCAGTACTTC
TRBJ1-2,TRBD1,13,TRBV6-5,once,CASRPGQGHGYTF,TGTGCCAGCAGGCCGGGACAGGGGCATGGCTACACCTTC
TRBJ1-6,NA,18,TRBV5-6,few,CASSPTDGPWSGNSPLHF,TGTGCCAGCAGCCCCACCGACGGCCCTTGGAGTGGGAATTCACCCCTCCACTTT
TRBJ1-2,TRBD1,15,TRBV3-1/TRBV3-2,NA,CASSLGTGGAVGYTF,TGTGCCAGCAGCCTGGGGACAGGGGGCGCAGTCGGCTACACCTTC
TRBJ1-4,TRBD1,17,TRBV7-9,NA,CASSSTGSVGINEKLFF,TGTGCCAGCAGCTCGACAGGGTCGGTTGGTATTAATGAAAAACTGTTTTTT
TRBJ2-3,TRBD2,17,TRBV4-3,once,CASSQDWTSGRTDTQYF,TGCGCCAGCAGCCAAGATTGGACTAGCGGCCGCACAGATACGCAGTATTTT
TRBJ2-1,TRBD2,14,TRBV29-1,NA,CSVQTSGRRNEQFF,TGCAGCGTCCAGACTAGCGGGAGGCGCAATGAGCAGTTCTTC
TRBJ2-1,NA,14,TRBV6-4,NA,CASSAGSANNEQFF,TGTGCCAGCAGTGCGGGGAGTGCAAACAATGAGCAGTTCTTC
TRBJ2-2,NA,14,TRBV3-1/TRBV3-2,once,CASSQGPNTGELFF,TGTGCCAGCAGCCAAGGGCCTAACACCGGGGAGCTGTTTTTT
TRBJ1-2,TRBD1,15,TRBV19,NA,CASSMGTGLNYGYTF,TGTGCCAGTAGTATGGGGACAGGGCTTAACTATGGCTACACCTTC
TRBJ2-1,NA,17,TRBV21-1,once,CASSKDFQGPAVNEQFF,TGTGCCAGCAGCAAAGACTTTCAGGGGCCCGCGGTAAATGAGCAGTTCTTC
TRBJ2-3,TRBD2,18,TRBV27,once,CASSFPGLAGGTADTQYF,TGTGCCAGCAGTTTCCCGGGACTAGCGGGAGGCACCGCAGATACGCAGTATTTT
TRBJ2-1,NA,15,TRBV27,NA,CASSSLPGSTDEQFF,TGTGCCAGCAGTTCCCTTCCGGGTTCCACGGATGAGCAGTTCTTC
TRBJ2-5,NA,14,TRBV14,NA,CASSQDIPGGTQYF,TGTGCCAGCAGCCAAGACATCCCCGGCGGGACCCAGTACTTC
TRBJ1-4,TRBD1,14,TRBV19,NA,CASSMGTGTEKLFF,TGTGCCAGTAGTATGGGGACAGGGACTGAAAAACTGTTTTTT
TRBJ2-2,TRBD1,14,TRBV7-9,few,CASSSTGATGELFF,TGTGCCAGCAGCTCGACAGGGGCCACCGGGGAGCTGTTTTTT
TRBJ1-1,NA,15,TRBV9,NA,CASSVVGESNTEAFF,TGTGCCAGCAGCGTAGTCGGGGAATCGAACACTGAAGCTTTCTTT
TRBJ1-3,NA,14,TRBV2,NA,CASSGVLSGNTIYF,TGTGCCAGCAGTGGTGTCCTCTCTGGAAACACCATATATTTT
TRBJ2-1,NA,14,TRBV7-6,NA,CASSISGFGNEQFF,TGTGCCAGCAGCATAAGCGGGTTTGGCAATGAGCAGTTCTTC
TRBJ2-7,NA,14,TRBV9,NA,CASSVGWPSYEQYF,TGTGCCAGCAGCGTAGGTTGGCCATCCTACGAGCAGTACTTC
TRBJ1-4,TRBD1,17,TRBV7-9,NA,CASSREGGFNTNEKLFF,TGTGCCAGCAGCCGCGAAGGGGGCTTCAACACTAATGAAAAACTGTTTTTT
TRBJ1-1,NA,16,TRBV3-1/TRBV3-2,NA,CASSPRGSVGGTEAFF,TGTGCCAGCAGCCCTCGCGGGTCCGTGGGGGGCACTGAAGCTTTCTTT
TRBJ2-1,NA,15,TRBV10-1,NA,CASSESGGPYNEQFF,TGCGCCAGCAGTGAGTCTGGGGGCCCCTACAATGAGCAGTTCTTC